One sample yielded the 2 T cell receptor beta chains listed below, sequenced in a study of blood T cells in healthy people across ages. Through a sample-barcoded 5' primer and a J-beta primer mix, a second PCR was run for 7 to 11 cycles. TCRdb used MiXCR to reprocess the 5' RACE reads, holding one entry per CDR3 protein. The sample consists of roughly 680,000 distinct CDR3 sequences, roughly 21% of them appearing once. Input material: blood. These receptors came from a man aged 70-80 years in good health.

In this sample, this clonotype turned up many times. The V and J genes are TRBV13 and TRBJ2-5; D assignment may be TRBD1 or TRBD2 (5 bases each). In germline, CDR1 is PRHDT, CDR2 FYEKMQ (reference sequence). V was cut by 5 bases and J by 1 base, with 17 bases left in between. The CDR3 has 16 residues. The CDR3 region is CASSPRGRTFQETQYF. In nucleotides, the CDR3 is TGTGCCAGCAGCCCCCGGGGACGGACTTTCCAAGAGACCCAGTACTTC.

The chain uses TRBV10-3 and TRBJ2-2; possible D gene TRBD2, 6 bases. The CDR3 sequence is 15 residues long. V shed 0 bases and J shed 3 bases, with 8 bases lying between them. Germline values: CDR1 ENHRY, CDR2 SYGVKD. The CDR3 spells CAISESLADTGELFF. In DNA, the CDR3 is TGTGCCATCAGTGAGTCGTTAGCGGACACCGGGGAGCTGTTTTTT.